The T cell receptor beta chain described here comes from a study of T cell responses to AZD1222 COVID-19 vaccine. For this clone: The antigen is unknown.

Study results and caveats: Only six individuals given AZD1222 were seropositive at baseline.

Sequenced by immunoSEQ multiplex PCR; TCRdb stores in-frame clones only, minus some. The sample has 130,000 or so clones, approximately 88% seen once. V was cut by 5 bases and J by 3 bases, with 13 bases left in between. Germline values: CDR1 SGHAT, CDR2 FQDESV (reference sequence). The CDR3 has 15 amino acids. The sequencing here drew on peripheral blood, taken on day 0 of AZD1222 vaccination. The genes are TRBV11-1 and TRBJ1-4; D is possibly TRBD1 (5 bases). The TCR comes from an adult in good health. CDR3 residues: CASSPRWDPNEKLFF. CDR3 sequence (DNA): TGTGCCAGCAGCCCGCGGTGGGACCCTAATGAAAAACTGTTTTTT.